A single sample gave rise to the 23 T cell receptor beta chains below, sequenced in a study of cytomegalovirus exposure and HLA in healthy donors. Use of 60 Vbeta and 13 Jbeta primers characterized the PCR. Clones were sequenced by immunoSEQ multiplex PCR, and TCRdb holds only the in-frame ones, with some missing. The sample gives 110,000 to 150,000 clones, roughly 77% of which show up once; approximately 2% is in the top ten. Source material: PBMCs. These receptors were collected from a man aged 25-45 years in good health and CMV-seronegative.

A few counts support this clone. V is TRBV5-6 and J is TRBJ2-7, with D possibly TRBD1 on 5 matching bases. The CDR3 runs to 13 residues. CDR1 SGHDT and CDR2 YYEEEE come from the germline V gene. V gave up 2 bases and J gave up 3 bases, with 9 bases separating them. CDR3 nucleotides: TGTGCCAGCAGCTTAGGACACGTCTACGAGCAGTACTTC. As protein: CASSLGHVYEQYF.

This chain joins TRBV2 and TRBJ1-2, with unresolved D. The germline V gene has CDR1 SNHLY and CDR2 FYNNEI. The CDR3 is 12 amino acids. V gave up 9 bases and J gave up 5 bases, with 13 bases separating them. The CDR3 region is CASGGQTYGYTF. In DNA form, the CDR3 reads TGTGCCAGTGGAGGGCAGACGTATGGCTACACCTTC.

The V and J genes are TRBV7-9 and TRBJ2-6, with a tentative D call TRBD1 (6 bases). CDR1 is SEHNR, CDR2 FQNEAQ, per germline (reference sequence). Trimming cost V 3 bases and J 0 bases, with 12 bases left between them. The CDR3 loop spans 17 amino acids. In DNA, the CDR3 is TGTGCCAGCAGCTTTCAGGGGACACTCTCTGGGGCCAACGTCCTGACTTTC. This codes for CASSFQGTLSGANVLTF.

The genes are TRBV6-1 and TRBJ1-1; TRBD1 is a possible D gene (5 bases). The CDR3 has 15 residues. V lost 2 bases and J 4 bases, leaving 14 bases between the germline ends. Germline CDR1 is MNHNS and CDR2 is SASEGT. The DNA of the CDR3 is TGTGCCAGCAGTGAAACCCTATGGAGGGGCACTGAAGCTTTCTTT. It specifies CASSETLWRGTEAFF.

The table lists this clone with a count of one. The V gene is TRBV30, the J gene TRBJ1-5; 7 nucleotides line up with TRBD1. With 7 bases clipped from V and 2 bases from J, the junction kept 8 bases outside the gene matches. Germline CDR1 reads GTSNPN; CDR2 reads SVGIG (reference sequence). The CDR3 length is 14 residues. The CDR3 nucleotides read TGTGCCTCTTCTAAGGGGGCGGGCAATCAGCCCCAGCATTTT. Protein sequence: CASSKGAGNQPQHF.

About this clone: An end of the junction does not agree with germline; a read error may underlie this. DNA for the CDR3: TGTGCCAGCAGTGTGGGACAGGGACATCAGCCCCAGAATTTT. Its translation is CASSVGQGHQPQNF. This rearrangement joins TRBV2 to TRBJ1-5; 9 positions match TRBD1. The length of the CDR3 is 14 residues. Germline V gene sequence: CDR1 SNHLY, CDR2 FYNNEI.

V is TRBV13 and J is TRBJ1-2; D is unclear. The CDR3 covers 14 residues. Germline values: CDR1 PRHDT, CDR2 FYEKMQ (reference sequence). V lost 3 bases and J 5 bases, leaving 13 bases between the germline ends. CDR3 bases: TGTGCCAGCAGCTTCGCGGGGATCAGGTATGGCTACACCTTC. This translates into CASSFAGIRYGYTF.

This chain links TRBV2 with TRBJ2-1; maybe TRBD2 (6 bases). Germline V gene sequence: CDR1 SNHLY, CDR2 FYNNEI. The CDR3 is made up of 12 amino acids. Between the trimmed V and J ends, which lost 8 bases and 14 bases, there was a span of 19 bases. CDR3 in DNA: TGTGCCAGCTCGGGGTCAGGTTTAGCGGAGTTCTTC. This translates into CASSGSGLAEFF.

The chain recombines TRBV27 with TRBJ1-1; D is unclear. The CDR3 runs 11 residues. The V and J ends lost 6 bases and 11 bases respectively, with 13 bases between them. Germline V gene sequence: CDR1 MNHEY, CDR2 SMNVEV (reference sequence). The CDR3 loop is CASSLGSKAFF. Here the CDR3 DNA reads TGTGCCAGCAGCTTGGGCAGTAAGGCTTTCTTT.

In the case of this clone: This CDR3 is also generated by other DNA sequences in the sample. The DNA for the CDR3 is TGCGCCAGCAGTTTGCAGGGTGCAACTAATGAAAAACTGTTTTTT. Translation gives CASSLQGATNEKLFF. This chain joins TRBV5-1 and TRBJ1-4, with a weak D call TRBD1 (5 bases). V gave up 5 bases and J gave up 0 bases, with 11 bases separating them. CDR3 length: 15 amino acids. Germline CDR1 reads SGHRS; CDR2 reads YFSETQ. The whole variable domain, remainder taken from reference TRBV5-1 and TRBJ1-4, is KAGVTQTPRYLIKTRGQQVTLSCSPISGHRSVSWYQQTPGQGLQFLFEYFSETQRNKGNFPGRFSGRQFSNSRSEMNVSTLELGDSALYLCASSLQGATNEKLFFGSGTQLSVL.

The V call is TRBV18, the J call TRBJ2-5; 7 nucleotides agree with TRBD1. The CDR3 is 15 amino acids. Germline values: CDR1 KGHSH, CDR2 LQKENI. Trimming at V came to 6 bases and at J to 5 bases, leaving 12 bases not matched to a gene. CDR3 nucleotides: TGTGCCAGCTCTAGGGGGCGCGTCCCGTCCGAGACCCAGTACTTC. Encoded protein: CASSRGRVPSETQYF.

The chain joins TRBV2 to TRBJ1-2, with D unresolved. The CDR3 is 13 amino acids. V gave up 6 bases and J gave up 4 bases, with 12 bases separating them. Germline assignment: CDR1 SNHLY and CDR2 FYNNEI. The CDR3 nucleotides read TGTGCCAGCAGCCCGGGAAAAACCTATGGCTACACCTTC. Its translation is CASSPGKTYGYTF.

The chain uses TRBV6-5 and TRBJ2-7, with 7 bases matching TRBD1. The CDR3 spans 15 residues. V lost 6 bases, J lost 2 bases, and 10 bases stayed unmatched. Germline-derived CDR1 and CDR2 are MNHEY and SVGAGI. CDR3 protein: CASSPDRALTYEQYF. The DNA of the CDR3 is TGTGCCAGCAGCCCCGACAGGGCTCTAACCTACGAGCAGTACTTC.

The chain is built from TRBV6-5 and TRBJ1-1; D is unresolved. Germline-derived CDR1 and CDR2 are MNHEY and SVGAGI. The CDR3 consists of 16 residues. Trimming removed 0 bases from V and 2 bases from J, with 13 bases in between. The CDR3 sequence: CASSYSPRPSNTEAFF. For the CDR3, the DNA is TGTGCCAGCAGTTACTCTCCCAGGCCCAGCAACACTGAAGCTTTCTTT.

J is TRBJ2-3 and V is TRBV7-2; D remains ambiguous. CDR1 SGHTA and CDR2 FQGNSA come from the germline V gene. The CDR3 runs to 14 residues. The V gene lost 2 bases and the J gene lost 0 bases, with 6 bases spanning the gap. The CDR3 sequence: CASSLPGSTDTQYF. CDR3 nucleotides: TGTGCCAGCAGCTTACCGGGTAGCACAGATACGCAGTATTTT.

This chain joins TRBV28 and TRBJ2-2, with TRBD1 matching over 10 bases. Germline CDR1 and CDR2: MDHEN and SYDVKM. J gave up 8 bases and V 6 bases, and 12 bases lay outside the gene matches. The CDR3 has 16 amino acids. The CDR3 DNA reads as TGTGCCAGCAGGTCACCGGGACAGGGGATAGGGGGGGAGCTGTTTTTT. Residues: CASRSPGQGIGGELFF.

The rearrangement links TRBV6-4 to TRBJ2-1; no clear D gene. Germline V gene sequence: CDR1 MRHNA, CDR2 SNTAGT. V was shortened by 7 bases and J by 6 bases, with 16 bases between the two germline ends. The CDR3 sequence is 14 residues long. The CDR3 loop is CASTHGSSGNEQFF. The CDR3 nucleotides are TGTGCCAGCACTCACGGCTCGTCAGGCAATGAGCAGTTCTTC.

The rearrangement joins TRBV4-1 to TRBJ1-5; 9 bases agree with TRBD1. CDR3 length: 17 residues. The junction had 5 bases not matched to a gene; V was cut back by 0 bases and J by 2 bases. In germline, CDR1 is MGHRA, CDR2 YSYEKL. Written as DNA, the CDR3 is TGCGCCAGCAGCCAAGAGGACAGGGGATCGGGCAATCAGCCCCAGCATTTT. Amino acids: CASSQEDRGSGNQPQHF.

This clone occurred a few times. The chain uses TRBV4-2 and TRBJ1-4; 8 nucleotides match TRBD1. V was clipped by 1 base and J by 4 bases; unmatched bases: 2. CDR3 size: 15 residues. Germline assignment: CDR1 LGHNA and CDR2 YNFKEQ. CDR3 nucleotides: TGTGCCAGCAGCCAAGCGGGACAGGATAATGAAAAACTGTTTTTT. This sequence encodes CASSQAGQDNEKLFF.

The chain carries TRBV6-5 and TRBJ1-2; 9 bases fit TRBD1. The CDR3 extends over 15 amino acids. V lost 2 bases to trimming and J lost 4 bases; unmatched junction nucleotides: 5. CDR1 is MNHEY, CDR2 SVGAGI, per germline. CDR3 residues: CASSYGIQGAYGYTF. The CDR3 region has the DNA TGTGCCAGCAGTTACGGGATACAGGGGGCCTATGGCTACACCTTC.

This clone was seen only once. The J gene is TRBJ1-4, the V gene TRBV15; no clear D gene. The V gene lost 5 bases and the J gene lost 7 bases, with 14 bases spanning the gap. The V gene's germline CDR1 is LNHNV and CDR2 YYDKDF (reference sequence). The CDR3 length is 14 residues. Here the CDR3 reads CATSERTSGEKLFF. The CDR3 nucleotides are TGTGCCACCAGCGAGCGGACCTCCGGTGAAAAACTGTTTTTT.

The chain couples TRBV27 to TRBJ2-1; unclear D gene. The CDR3 totals 13 residues. In germline, CDR1 is MNHEY, CDR2 SMNVEV (reference sequence). V dropped 3 bases and J dropped 4 bases, with 7 bases sitting between them. The CDR3 sequence is CASSFSGYNEQFF. The CDR3 coding sequence is TGTGCCAGCAGTTTTTCAGGTTACAATGAGCAGTTCTTC.

V is TRBV30 and J is TRBJ2-3, with D perhaps TRBD2 (6 bases). Trimming left V 4 bases short and J 3 bases short, with 14 bases between. Germline V gives CDR1 GTSNPN, CDR2 SVGIG (reference sequence). The CDR3 contains 14 residues. The CDR3 region is CAWNRGLVTDTQYF. The CDR3 region has the DNA TGTGCCTGGAATCGGGGGTTGGTTACAGATACGCAGTATTTT.